The 32 T cell receptor beta chains below were found in one sample sequenced in a study of blood T cell repertoires in COVID-19 (dated by TCRdb to between 2020 and 2021). The method behind the library was the immunoSEQ multiplex PCR assay. TCRdb stores this immuneACCESS table with in-frame sequences only. Part of the clones is absent; in the studies checked, under half of the shortfall reflects unresolved V genes, and no reason is known for the rest. The sample includes 40,000 to 65,000 clones, with 86% observed a single time. About 12% of the sample is held by the ten biggest clonotypes. The sample comprised peripheral blood. The receptors were gathered from a man aged 65-85 years with active COVID-19.

This clone occurred a few times. This chain links TRBV2 with TRBJ2-7; D is unresolved. The V gene lost 1 base and the J gene lost 2 bases, with 12 bases spanning the gap. This CDR3 comprises 15 residues. The germline V gene has CDR1 SNHLY and CDR2 FYNNEI. The CDR3 sequence is CASSEGQFPTYEQYF. CDR3 coding DNA: TGTGCCAGCAGTGAAGGCCAGTTCCCGACCTACGAGCAGTACTTC.

The V call is TRBV11-2, the J call TRBJ2-1; unclear D gene. This CDR3 has 17 amino acids. Germline V gives CDR1 SGHAT, CDR2 FQNNGV. The V gene lost 5 bases and the J gene lost 0 bases, with 17 bases spanning the gap. This CDR3 reads CASSPLASLSSYNEQFF. For the CDR3, the DNA is TGTGCCAGCAGCCCCCTCGCGAGCTTGAGCTCCTACAATGAGCAGTTCTTC.

The rearrangement uses TRBV5-5 and TRBJ2-5; D perhaps matches TRBD1 (5 bases). The CDR3 totals 14 residues. V was trimmed by 7 bases and J by 1 base, leaving 14 bases between them. Germline V gene lookup returns CDR1 SGHKS and CDR2 YYEKEE (reference sequence). CDR3 DNA: TGTGCCAGCGGGGATGGACATATCCAAGAGACCCAGTACTTC. Residues: CASGDGHIQETQYF.

This rearrangement joins TRBV7-2 to TRBJ2-7, with TRBD2 matching over 8 bases. V lost 5 bases and J lost 0; bases outside the gene matches: 6. From germline, CDR1 is SGHTA and CDR2 FQGNSA. CDR3 length equals 15 residues. The chain's CDR3 is CASSLLAGGSYEQYF. The CDR3 DNA reads as TGTGCCAGCAGCCTCCTGGCGGGGGGCTCCTACGAGCAGTACTTC.

V gene TRBV9 combines with J gene TRBJ1-4, with 8 bases lining up with TRBD1. The J segment lost 12 bases and the V segment lost 4 bases, leaving 14 bases of the junction unmatched. This CDR3 spans 15 amino acids. The germline V gene encodes CDR1 SGDLS and CDR2 YYNGEE. The CDR3 spells CASSPQDRGERELFF. The CDR3 region has the DNA TGTGCCAGCAGCCCACAAGACAGGGGTGAGCGAGAACTGTTTTTT.

The chain links TRBV7-2 to TRBJ2-7, with D perhaps matching TRBD1 (6 bases). The V and J ends lost 1 base and 2 bases respectively, with 15 bases between them. From germline, CDR1 is SGHTA and CDR2 FQGNSA. The CDR3 has 16 amino acids. CDR3: CASSLVRAEGAYEQYF. The CDR3 DNA is TGTGCCAGCAGCTTAGTCCGGGCCGAGGGGGCCTACGAGCAGTACTTC.

The J gene is TRBJ2-3, the V gene TRBV7-2, with TRBD2 as a possible D gene (5 bases). The ends were cut back, 5 bases at V and 2 bases at J, with 20 bases in the middle. Germline CDR1 is SGHTA and CDR2 is FQGNSA. CDR3 length: 17 amino acids. The CDR3 DNA follows: TGTGCCAGCAGCCTCAGAACCCGAGGGCCTTACACAGATACGCAGTATTTT. This translates into CASSLRTRGPYTDTQYF.

Comment on this clone: At one of its ends the junction is not consistent with the germline gene, which may arise from a read error. This chain uses TRBV10-3 with TRBJ1-2, with D unresolved. Per the germline V gene, CDR1 is ENHRY and CDR2 is SYGVKD. The CDR3 totals 11 residues. CDR3 DNA sequence: TGTGCCATCAGTGAGTCGATACAGCCCCTCTTC. Translation: CAISESIQPLF.

The chain employs TRBV9 and TRBJ1-2; D might be TRBD1 (6 bases). Trimming cost V 1 base and J 5 bases, with 24 bases left between them. CDR1 and CDR2 from the germline V gene are SGDLS and YYNGEE. CDR3 size: 18 residues. CDR3 DNA: TGTGCCAGCAGCGTACCCCATTTAAATGCAGGGGACGGGTATGGCTACACCTTC. Encoded protein: CASSVPHLNAGDGYGYTF.

The chain employs TRBV7-2 and TRBJ2-3; D gene uncertain. V was trimmed by 4 bases and J by 4 bases, leaving 6 bases between them. Germline-derived CDR1 and CDR2 are SGHTA and FQGNSA. The length of the CDR3 is 12 residues. CDR3 DNA sequence: TGTGCCAGCAGCTCCTATTCAGATACGCAGTATTTT. Amino acids: CASSSYSDTQYF.

The chain has TRBV6-6 and TRBJ2-3; 7 bases match TRBD2. The length of the CDR3 is 17 residues. Germline CDR1 MNHNY, CDR2 SVGAGI (reference sequence). Trimming took 5 bases from V and 1 from J; bases not matched to a gene: 12. The DNA of the CDR3 is TGTGCCAGCAGTCCACCCGGACTAGGCTTGGGCACAGATACGCAGTATTTT. This gives the protein CASSPPGLGLGTDTQYF.

J is TRBJ2-7 and V is TRBV4-3; the D gene is possibly TRBD2 (5 bases). The CDR3 runs 14 residues. V was trimmed by 1 base and J by 3 bases, leaving 10 bases between them. The germline gives CDR1 LGHNA, CDR2 YSLEER. This CDR3 reads CASSQAYGDYEQYF. DNA for the CDR3: TGCGCCAGCAGCCAAGCCTACGGGGACTACGAGCAGTACTTC.

The chain has TRBV30 and TRBJ2-2; a possible D gene is TRBD2 (5 bases). From germline, CDR1 is GTSNPN and CDR2 SVGIG (reference sequence). Trimming took 0 bases from V and 0 from J, leaving 8 bases between them. The CDR3 consists of 15 residues. This CDR3 is CAWSVLGTNTGELFF. For the CDR3, the DNA is TGTGCCTGGAGTGTACTAGGGACGAACACCGGGGAGCTGTTTTTT.

Only one count was recorded for this clone. The genes are TRBV3-1 (or the pseudogene TRBV3-2) and TRBJ1-1, with a weak D call TRBD1 (5 bases). This CDR3 has 13 residues. CDR1 and CDR2 (germline): LGHDT, YNNKEL (reference sequence). With 3 bases removed from V and 6 bases from J, the gap between germline ends came to 11 bases. CDR3 nucleotide sequence: TGTGCCAGCAGCCATGTGAAAGGGGCTGAAGCTTTCTTT. Encoded protein: CASSHVKGAEAFF.

The V and J genes are TRBV19 and TRBJ2-7; TRBD1 matches 10 bases. The CDR3 is made up of 13 amino acids. The J segment lost 6 bases and the V segment lost 7 bases, leaving 6 bases of the junction unmatched. CDR1 is LNHDA and CDR2 is SQIVND in the germline V gene (reference sequence). CDR3 sequence (DNA): TGTGCCAGTAACCGGGACAGGGGAGGCGAGCAGTACTTC. Its translation is CASNRDRGGEQYF.

The chain combines TRBV3-1 (or the pseudogene TRBV3-2) with TRBJ1-4; no clear D gene. V lost 1 base and J lost 5, with 23 bases in between. There are 19 residues in the CDR3. Germline CDR1 reads LGHDT; CDR2 reads YNNKEL (reference sequence). The CDR3 reads CASSQGRRGLQTLNEKLFF. CDR3 DNA sequence: TGTGCCAGCAGCCAAGGAAGGCGCGGGCTCCAGACCTTAAATGAAAAACTGTTTTTT.

The rearrangement links TRBV7-2 to TRBJ1-3; perhaps TRBD1 as D (6 bases). CDR3 size: 15 residues. Trimming shortened V by 4 bases and J by 0 bases, and 10 bases separated the two germline ends. The germline V gene encodes CDR1 SGHTA and CDR2 FQGNSA. The CDR3 sequence is CASSYGQTSGNTIYF. The CDR3 DNA reads TGTGCCAGCAGCTACGGACAGACCTCTGGAAACACCATATATTTT.

V is TRBV12-5 and J is TRBJ1-1; the match to TRBD1 covers 10 bases. This CDR3 has 17 amino acids. CDR1 is LGHNT, CDR2 FRNRAP, per germline. J was trimmed by 0 bases and V by 5 bases; bases with no gene match: 9. The CDR3, as DNA: TGTGCTAGTGGTGCCTGGACAGGGGGATATATGAACACTGAAGCTTTCTTT. It encodes CASGAWTGGYMNTEAFF. Based on the CDR3 plus reference TRBV12-5 and TRBJ1-1, the full variable domain is DARVTQTPRHKVTEMGQEVTMRCQPILGHNTVFWYRQTMMQGLELLAYFRNRAPLDDSGMPKDRFSAEMPDATLATLKIQPSEPRDSAVYFCASGAWTGGYMNTEAFFGQGTRLTVV.

The chain recombines TRBV7-2 with TRBJ2-7, with TRBD1 identical over 7 bases. The CDR3 is 14 residues long. V shed 6 bases, J shed 2 bases, and the junction held 7 bases outside the gene matches. From germline, CDR1 is SGHTA and CDR2 FQGNSA. CDR3 DNA: TGTGCCAGCAGTGGGCAGACAGGGACCTACGAGCAGTACTTC. Its translation is CASSGQTGTYEQYF.

The chain employs TRBV5-1 and TRBJ1-1; weak D call: TRBD1 (5 bases). This CDR3 is built from 14 residues. The V gene's germline CDR1 is SGHRS and CDR2 YFSETQ. Trimming took 4 bases from V and 2 from J, leaving 12 bases between them. The CDR3 DNA follows: TGCGCCAGCAGCCCGGGGGATTTAAACACTGAAGCTTTCTTT. It specifies CASSPGDLNTEAFF.

The chain uses TRBV4-3 and TRBJ1-2; D is uncertain. Trimming pared 0 bases from V and 0 bases from J, leaving 5 bases between. The CDR3 consists of 14 residues. Germline V gene data show CDR1 as LGHNA and CDR2 as YSLEER. CDR3 bases: TGCGCCAGCAGCCAAGATCGGGCTAACTATGGCTACACCTTC. It translates to CASSQDRANYGYTF.

V is TRBV11-3 and J is TRBJ1-6, with D unclear. The V gene's germline CDR1 is SGHNT and CDR2 YENEEA. Trimming stripped 2 bases from V and 7 bases from J, with 9 bases between. The CDR3 loop spans 14 amino acids. Here the CDR3 reads CASSLSPVNSPLHF. CDR3 DNA sequence: TGTGCCAGCAGCTTATCGCCGGTAAATTCACCCCTCCACTTT.

V usage is TRBV5-1 and J usage is TRBJ1-1; D is undetermined. The CDR3 contains 14 residues. The germline V and J ends were trimmed by 5 bases and 1 base, with 12 bases remaining between them. Per germline, CDR1 SGHRS and CDR2 YFSETQ. The CDR3 nucleotides read TGCGCCAGCAGTTTCGGAGATTCGAACACTGAAGCTTTCTTT. Protein sequence: CASSFGDSNTEAFF.

The V call is TRBV7-2, the J call TRBJ1-1, with TRBD1 matching 8 bases. The germline V gene encodes CDR1 SGHTA and CDR2 FQGNSA. The CDR3 is 17 residues long. V shed 0 bases, J shed 6 bases, and the junction held 12 bases outside the gene matches. CDR3 nucleotide sequence: TGTGCCAGCAGCTTAGCCCGGACAGGGAGGGGGCCGGCTGAAGCTTTCTTT. Protein: CASSLARTGRGPAEAFF.

This rearrangement joins TRBV5-1 to TRBJ1-2; 7 bases map to TRBD1. The V segment lost 4 bases and the J segment 3 bases; nucleotides outside the gene matches: 6. Per germline, CDR1 SGHRS and CDR2 YFSETQ. The length of the CDR3 is 14 residues. The CDR3 coding sequence is TGCGCCAGCAGCGCGGACAGGTTGGACTATGGCTACACCTTC. Its protein is CASSADRLDYGYTF. Full variable domain (outside the CDR3, taken from reference TRBV5-1 and TRBJ1-2): KAGVTQTPRYLIKTRGQQVTLSCSPISGHRSVSWYQQTPGQGLQFLFEYFSETQRNKGNFPGRFSGRQFSNSRSEMNVSTLELGDSALYLCASSADRLDYGYTFGSGTRLTVV.

This clone has more than one count but fewer than ten. The chain has TRBV7-8 and TRBJ1-6; D might be TRBD1 (6 bases). The CDR3 is made up of 16 amino acids. The germline V gene has CDR1 SGHVS and CDR2 FQNEAQ. Between the trimmed V and J ends, which lost 5 bases and 9 bases, there was a span of 20 bases. The CDR3 is CASSKTTTGSGSPLHF. In DNA form, the CDR3 reads TGTGCCAGCAGCAAAACGACAACAGGGTCCGGTTCACCCCTCCACTTT.

V usage is TRBV6-5 and J usage is TRBJ2-7, with D possibly matching TRBD1 (6 bases). Between the trimmed V and J ends, which lost 6 bases and 5 bases, there was a span of 14 bases. Germline values: CDR1 MNHEY, CDR2 SVGAGI. This CDR3 has 13 residues. Here the CDR3 DNA reads TGTGCCAGCAGACGGACAGCACGCAACGAGCAGTACTTC. Encoded protein: CASRRTARNEQYF.

The chain carries TRBV16 and TRBJ2-3, with TRBD2 matching 7 bases. Trimming took 5 bases from V and 4 from J; bases not matched to a gene: 9. Germline loops: CDR1 KGHSY, CDR2 FQNENV. The CDR3 is 15 residues long. The CDR3 here is CASSGKGLAADTQYF. In DNA, the CDR3 is TGTGCCAGCAGCGGAAAGGGCCTAGCGGCAGATACGCAGTATTTT.

The chain recombines TRBV7-6 with TRBJ2-7, with TRBD1 matching over 7 bases. V lost 0 bases, J lost 6 bases, and 5 bases stayed unmatched. From germline, CDR1 is SGHVS and CDR2 FNYEAQ. CDR3 length: 14 residues. For the CDR3, the DNA is TGTGCCAGCAGCTTAGCCAAACAGGGGTTCGAGCAGTACTTC. It translates to CASSLAKQGFEQYF.

This clone came up a few times. The V and J genes are TRBV19 and TRBJ1-1, with 8 bases lining up with TRBD1. CDR1 LNHDA and CDR2 SQIVND come from the germline V gene (reference sequence). This CDR3 has 15 amino acids. V lost 4 bases, J lost 5 bases, and 9 bases stayed unmatched. The CDR3 DNA is TGTGCCAGTAGTAGACAGGGGCTACCGGTGACTGAAGCTTTCTTT. This encodes CASSRQGLPVTEAFF.

The rearrangement uses TRBV12-5 and TRBJ1-2; D is uncertain. The germline CDR1 and CDR2 sequences are LGHNT and FRNRAP. This CDR3 spans 12 amino acids. With 3 bases removed from V and 8 bases from J, the gap between germline ends came to 10 bases. In DNA form, the CDR3 reads TGTGCTAGTGGTTTTATACGGTCCGGCTACACCTTC. As protein: CASGFIRSGYTF.

V gene TRBV6-2 or TRBV6-3 combines with J gene TRBJ1-2; D not resolved. The CDR3 has 13 residues. V was shortened by 2 bases and J by 4 bases, with 8 bases between the two germline ends. Germline V gene sequence: CDR1 MNHEY, CDR2 SVGEGT. The CDR3 region is CASSYGGPYGYTF. In nucleotides, the CDR3 is TGTGCCAGCAGTTACGGCGGGCCCTATGGCTACACCTTC.